This T cell receptor beta chain was documented in a study of cytomegalovirus exposure and HLA in healthy donors. Worth noting for this clone: Antigen: not known.

Primers for the PCR totalled 60 Vbeta and 13 Jbeta. Sequenced by immunoSEQ multiplex PCR; TCRdb stores in-frame clones only, minus some. The specimen's table records 200,000 to 250,000 clones. Broader study findings: Most TCR beta V segments were productive about 87% or about 30% of the time in an earlier analysis. V- and J-gene trimming of TCR beta was linked (in a later analysis) to a missense DCLRE1C variant. A reported reduction in N-insertions relative to the approximately 640-donor mean was seen in an Asian-associated ancestry cluster in a later analysis. Later on, an analysis found that several of the most significant clusters appeared to be linked to common viral pathogens, which included parvovirus B19.

The CDR3 has 15 amino acids. Germline V lookup: CDR1 SGHRS, CDR2 YFSETQ. The trim removed 0 bases at V and 6 bases at J, leaving 5 bases unmatched. The sequenced sample was PBMCs. This rearrangement joins TRBV5-1 to TRBJ2-3; 9 bases line up with TRBD2. The sequence came from a woman aged 25 to 45 in good health and CMV-seropositive. The CDR3 loop is CASSLGAGGGDTQYF. The CDR3 DNA reads TGCGCCAGCAGCTTGGGAGCGGGAGGTGGGGATACGCAGTATTTT.